This entry describes one TCR beta chain. Its antigen is not known. Cultured CD4+ T cell DNA underwent sequencing with the Oncomine TCR Beta short-read assay. TCRdb fed the PCR reads into MiXCR, producing one record per CDR3 protein. This sample carries 10,000 or so distinct CDR3 sequences, 40% to 60% of them seen once, and the ten largest clones take 17%. Indicated treatment: 10-day PBMC culture with coronavirus spike peptide pools or control peptides (ViraFEST assay). These CD4+ T cells came from an unexposed donor, sampled before the COVID-19 pandemic (2011-2018). This specimen comes from a study of vaccination and CD4 T cells after COVID-19. Study summary: Control cultures were supplied with a CEFX pool, an HIV-1 Nef pool, or no peptide at all.

The germline V gene encodes CDR1 SGHDT and CDR2 YYEEEE. The CDR3 is 12 amino acids. V lost 6 bases, J lost 6 bases, and 13 bases lay in between. Material for sequencing was CD4+ T cells from blood, cultured in vitro. This chain uses TRBV5-6 with TRBJ2-7; D tentatively reads TRBD1 or TRBD2 (6 bases each). The TCR sequence derives from a human donor in good health. CDR3 sequence: CASTHGGREQYF. CDR3 sequence (DNA): TGTGCCAGCACCCACGGGGGCCGCGAGCAGTACTTC. Filled out from reference TRBV5-6 and TRBJ2-7, the complete variable domain reads DAGVTQSPTHLIKTRGQQVTLRCSPKSGHDTVSWYQQALGQGPQFIFQYYEEEERQRGNFPDRFSGHQFPNYSSELNVNALLLGDSALYLCASTHGGREQYFGPGTRLTVT.